This T cell receptor (beta chain) was sequenced for a study of Ad26.COV2.S vaccination and SARS-CoV-2 variants. Study-level background: Participant was drawn from the COV1001 Ad26.COV2.S trial arm. Ad26.COV2.S shots went into the muscle once or twice, 56 days apart. Notes on the study in general: People who got the vaccine or the placebo had similar non-spike TCR breadth. After vaccination, reports described spike-specific CD8+ and CD4+ T cell responses as showing substantial breadth.

Worth noting for this clone: As yet, its antigen is unknown.

Treatment of the sample: 15 to 20 received Ad26.COV2.S at low or high dose, single or two shots; several received placebo; per-sample allocation not given. Collection of the samples took place on day 63 after the first injection of vaccine or placebo. Germline CDR1 reads MNHNY; CDR2 reads SVGAGI (reference sequence). This CDR3 has 16 residues. V shed 0 bases and J shed 0 bases, with 9 bases lying between them. Sequencing was performed with immunoSEQ multiplex PCR; in TCRdb, only in-frame clones are kept and a portion is missing. The sample contains approximately 480,000 clones, roughly 87% of which appear only once.

The chain joins TRBV6-6 to TRBJ2-1; D is unclear. Sequenced here: peripheral blood, sampled in a trial of Ad26.COV2.S vaccine versus placebo. The receptor comes from a person between 18 and 59 years old who received the Ad26.COV2.S COVID-19 vaccine or a placebo. Written as DNA, the CDR3 is TGTGCCAGCAGTTACTCGACCGGAATCTCCTACAATGAGCAGTTCTTC. It encodes CASSYSTGISYNEQFF.